Listed below are T cell receptor beta chains from one sample, sequenced in a study of T cells in Graves' hyperthyroidism and ophthalmopathy. Via MiXCR, TCRdb re-called the multiplex PCR reads, giving one row per CDR3 protein. The sample records more than 500,000 distinct CDR3 sequences, over 45% being singletons. Sequencing used peripheral blood or thyroid tissue (not recorded which). The receptor set was obtained from an adult woman with Graves' disease, either hyperthyroidism or ophthalmopathy (not recorded which). CDR3s include the opening cysteine and the closing phenylalanine or tryptophan. D genes are given only for firm matches. Only some rows state a clone size, as once, few, many or a class for expanded clones.

d_call j_call v_call clone_size cdr3_nt cdr3_aa
TRBD2 TRBJ2-5 TRBV9 - TGTGCCAGCAGCCCACTAGCGGGGGGGCCGGGAGAGACCCAGTACTTC CASSPLAGGPGETQYF
- TRBJ1-2 TRBV14 - TGTGCCAGCAGCCCCCGGGTAAGGGACGGCTACACCTTC CASSPRVRDGYTF
- TRBJ2-5 TRBV9 - TGTGCCAGCACCCCCGGACTTCAAGAGACCCAGTACTTC CASTPGLQETQYF
TRBD2 TRBJ2-7 TRBV29-1 - TGCAGCGTTGAATGGAGGCTAGCGGGAGATGAGCAGTACTTC CSVEWRLAGDEQYF
- TRBJ1-3 TRBV7-9 - TGTGCCAGCGGAGATACGAGCTCTGGAAACACCATATATTTT CASGDTSSGNTIYF
TRBD1 TRBJ2-2 TRBV12-3/TRBV12-4 few TGTGCCAGCAGCGACAGGGCCAACACCGGGGAGCTGTTTTTT CASSDRANTGELFF
TRBD2 TRBJ2-7 TRBV10-3 few TGTGCCATCAGTGCTAGTCAGGCGGGAGGAAGGTCCTACGAGCAGTACTTC CAISASQAGGRSYEQYF
TRBD1 TRBJ1-1 TRBV20-1 - TGCAGTGCTAGAGCGCCGGACAGGGAGGGTCGAGCTTTCTTT CSARAPDREGRAFF
- TRBJ1-1 TRBV28 - TGTGCCAGCAGCCAAATCATGAACACTGAAGCTTTCTTT CASSQIMNTEAFF
- TRBJ1-1 TRBV4-3 many TGCGCCAGCAGCCAAGATTGGGGTTATGGCACTGAAGCTTTCTTT CASSQDWGYGTEAFF
- TRBJ1-1 TRBV7-6 many TGTGCCAGCAGTCAGGAAGTGAACACTGAAGCTTTCTTT CASSQEVNTEAFF
TRBD1 TRBJ1-4 TRBV19 - TGTGCCAGTAGCTTCGGACAGGGCGAAAAACTGTTTTTT CASSFGQGEKLFF
- TRBJ1-6 TRBV20-1 - TGCAGTGCTAGAGTACAGAATAATTCACCCCTCCACTTT CSARVQNNSPLHF
- TRBJ2-5 TRBV2 - TGTGCCAGCAGTGAATCGGAGTCAAATAATCAGCCCCAGTACTTC CASSESESNNQPQYF
- TRBJ1-2 TRBV2 - TGTGCCAGCAAGGGCGGTCTAGCTAACTGTGGCTACACCTTC CASKGGLANCGYTF
TRBD1 TRBJ2-2 TRBV7-8 many TGTGCCAGCAGCTCCCTTCTCGGGACAGGGAACACCGGGGAGCTGTTTTTT CASSSLLGTGNTGELFF
- TRBJ2-2 TRBV29-1 few TGCAGCGGATATGAAGGGGGTATCGGGGAGCTGTTTTTT CSGYEGGIGELFF
TRBD2 TRBJ2-7 TRBV3-1 few TGTGCCAGCAGCCTAGGACTAGCGGGCCTCTCCTACGAGCAGTACTTC CASSLGLAGLSYEQYF
- TRBJ1-1 TRBV25-1 - TGTGCCTGCAATGCCCAGATGGGGGGGCGCATGAACACTGAAGCTTTCTTT CACNAQMGGRMNTEAFF
- TRBJ1-2 TRBV7-2 many TGTGCCAGCAGCCCCGATGCCGGCAGGGGCTACACCTTC CASSPDAGRGYTF
- TRBJ2-2 TRBV2 few TGTGCCAGCTATCGGGGAGCGAACACCGGGGAGCTGTTTTTT CASYRGANTGELFF
- TRBJ2-5 TRBV2 - TGTGCCAGCAGCTGGGGGTCCCGGGGAGAGACCCAGTACTTC CASSWGSRGETQYF
- TRBJ1-6 TRBV2 - TGTGCCAGCAGTGGGGCAGGGGACCCACCCCTCCACTTT CASSGAGDPPLHF
- TRBJ1-6 TRBV29-1 - TGCAGCGCTCGACTAAACAGGGATAATTCACCCCTCCACTTT CSARLNRDNSPLHF
- TRBJ1-2 TRBV6-5 - TGTGCCAGCAGTTATAGCAGCTACTATGGCTACACCTTC CASSYSSYYGYTF
- TRBJ2-7 TRBV29-1 - TGCAGCGTTGAAGGGGCCTCCTACTACGAGCAGTACTTC CSVEGASYYEQYF
- TRBJ2-7 TRBV2 - TGTGCCAGCAGTGACCGGAACGACCACATCTCCTACGAGCAGTACTTC CASSDRNDHISYEQYF
TRBD1 TRBJ2-7 TRBV7-3 few TGTGCCAGCAGCTTAGTCCGGACAGGGCACTACGAGCAGTACTTC CASSLVRTGHYEQYF
- TRBJ1-4 TRBV7-2 - TGTGCCAGCAGCTTGCGGGGGGGGGCAACTAATGAAAAACTGTTTTTT CASSLRGGATNEKLFF
TRBD2 TRBJ2-7 TRBV7-2 - TGTGCCAGCAGCTTAGCGTTCGGGACTAGTACCTACGAGCAGTACTTC CASSLAFGTSTYEQYF
- TRBJ1-1 TRBV20-1 many TGCAGTGCTAGTCGTCAGGGGAACACTGAAGCTTTCTTT CSASRQGNTEAFF
- TRBJ1-2 TRBV20-1 - TGCAGTGCCTCAATCTCGGGAGGAGATGGCTACACCTTC CSASISGGDGYTF
- TRBJ1-1 TRBV2 - TGTGCCAGCAGTTATACTGAAGCTTTCTTT CASSYTEAFF
- TRBJ1-3 TRBV2 - TGTGCCAGCAGGGAATCGCCAGGAAACACCATATATTTT CASRESPGNTIYF
- TRBJ2-2 TRBV10-3 many TGTGCCATCAGTGAGGCAGGCGCCGGTGGGGAGCTGTTTTTT CAISEAGAGGELFF
TRBD1 TRBJ2-2 TRBV10-3 many TGTGCCATCAAGATCGACAGGGGTGAGGGGACCGGGGAGCTGTTTTTT CAIKIDRGEGTGELFF
TRBD2 TRBJ2-1 TRBV7-2 - TGTGCCAGCAGCTTAGAGGAGGGAGGGCGATTGAATGAGCAGTTCTTC CASSLEEGGRLNEQFF
- TRBJ2-7 TRBV10-3 - TGTGCCATCAGTGAGTTCAGGGACTACGAGCAGTACTTC CAISEFRDYEQYF
TRBD2 TRBJ2-5 TRBV10-2 - TGCGCCAGCAGCCGCGGTAGCGGGGTCGAAGAGACCCAGTACTTC CASSRGSGVEETQYF
- TRBJ2-6 TRBV29-1 many TGCAGCGTTGAAGGGCGTTTTAGGCGGGCGGTGTCCTCTGGGGCCAACGTCCTGACTTTC CSVEGRFRRAVSSGANVLTF
TRBD2 TRBJ2-5 TRBV6-1 - TGTGCCAGCAGGAGGGCTAGCGGGGAGACCCAGTACTTC CASRRASGETQYF
TRBD1 TRBJ1-2 TRBV29-1 - TGCAGCGTGGAAAACAGGGGGCCGACGCTCGGCTACACCTTC CSVENRGPTLGYTF
- TRBJ2-2 TRBV28 - TGTGCGGGGCAGCTGAACACCGGGGAGCTGTTTTTT CAGQLNTGELFF
- TRBJ1-2 TRBV15 once TGTGCCACCAGCAGAGAGTCGATGAGGGACGATGGCTACACCTTC CATSRESMRDDGYTF
TRBD1 TRBJ1-2 TRBV24-1 - TGTGCCACCAGTGATCGGGGACAGGCCAGACACTATGGCTACACCTTC CATSDRGQARHYGYTF
TRBD1 TRBJ1-2 TRBV12-3/TRBV12-4 - TGTGCCAGCACTCAGACAGGGAACTATGGCTACACCTTC CASTQTGNYGYTF
TRBD2 TRBJ2-7 TRBV29-1 - TGCACCTTAGCGGGAACGTACGAGCAGTACTTC CTLAGTYEQYF
TRBD1 TRBJ2-1 TRBV5-1 - TGCGCCAGCAGCCCATACGGACAGGGGGCGTACAATGAGCAGTTCTTC CASSPYGQGAYNEQFF
- TRBJ1-2 TRBV5-1 many TGCGCCAGCAGCTTGGCGGAGGGCAACTATGGCTACACCTTC CASSLAEGNYGYTF
- TRBJ1-4 TRBV6-4 - TGTGCCAGCAGTTATTTGGGAAAACTGTTTTTT CASSYLGKLFF
TRBD1 TRBJ1-2 TRBV27 - TGTGCCAGCAGTCGCATGGGACAGAACTATGGCTACACCTTC CASSRMGQNYGYTF
TRBD2 TRBJ2-7 TRBV7-9 - TGTGCCAGCAGAAGGCCCGGGACTAGCGGGAGGGCCGGGTACGAGCAGTACTTC CASRRPGTSGRAGYEQYF
- TRBJ1-1 TRBV3-1 - TGTGCCAGCAGCCAAGCTGGTGAAGCTTTCTTT CASSQAGEAFF
- TRBJ1-1 TRBV5-1 once TGCGCCAGCAGCTTGGTAGGGGGATCTGGCACTGAAGCTTTCTTT CASSLVGGSGTEAFF